A selection of T cell receptor beta chains follows, all from one sample in a study of blood T cell repertoires in COVID-19. Using immunoSEQ multiplex PCR, the repertoire was profiled, and TCRdb retains in-frame clones only, with some absent. The sample lists approximately 190,000 clones; 84% were seen once. Sequencing input: peripheral blood. These receptor sequences come from a man aged 30 to 45 with active or convalescent COVID-19. Each CDR3 is given with its conserved first and last residue. A D gene is named only where the DNA matches it firmly. Rows give clone size only sometimes, using once, few, many, or a class for an expanded clone.

clone size | D gene | J gene | V gene | CDR3 protein | CDR3 DNA
once | . | TRBJ1-5 | TRBV6-5 | CASSREYSNQPQHF | TGTGCCAGCAGCCGTGAGTATAGCAATCAGCCCCAGCATTTT
. | . | TRBJ1-6 | TRBV6-5 | CASSPGGEGNSPLHF | TGTGCCAGCAGTCCCGGGGGGGAGGGCAATTCACCCCTCCACTTT
. | . | TRBJ2-1 | TRBV18 | CASSQALDLDNEQFF | TGTGCCAGCTCACAGGCACTAGATCTAGACAATGAGCAGTTCTTC
. | . | TRBJ1-2 | TRBV28 | CASSPLRVYGYTF | TGTGCCAGCAGTCCCTTGCGAGTCTATGGCTACACCTTC
. | . | TRBJ1-1 | TRBV19 | CASSIEAGRRSEAFF | TGTGCCAGTAGTATAGAGGCAGGGAGGAGGTCCGAAGCTTTCTTT
. | . | TRBJ2-7 | TRBV6-5 | CASAPGHWSSYEQYF | TGTGCCAGCGCACCGGGACATTGGAGCTCCTACGAGCAGTACTTC
. | TRBD1 | TRBJ1-1 | TRBV27 | CASSLVSTGGQWAQAFF | TGTGCCAGCAGTTTAGTTTCGACAGGGGGCCAGTGGGCGCAAGCTTTCTTT
. | TRBD1 | TRBJ1-6 | TRBV6-5 | CASTATGVYSPLHF | TGTGCCAGCACCGCGACAGGGGTTTATTCACCCCTCCACTTT
. | . | TRBJ2-3 | TRBV5-1 | CASSLEVRGSTDTQYF | TGCGCCAGCAGCTTGGAGGTTCGGGGTAGCACAGATACGCAGTATTTT
. | TRBD1 | TRBJ1-1 | TRBV30 | CAWSVDRGSAFF | TGTGCCTGGAGTGTAGACAGGGGGTCCGCTTTCTTT
. | . | TRBJ2-3 | TRBV7-9 | CASSLTERGTDTQYF | TGTGCCAGCAGCCTTACCGAGCGGGGCACAGATACGCAGTATTTT
once | TRBD1 | TRBJ1-2 | TRBV19 | CASSIHRDRTYGYTF | TGTGCCAGTAGTATCCACCGGGACAGGACCTATGGCTACACCTTC
once | TRBD2 | TRBJ2-1 | TRBV28 | CASRAGLGNEQFF | TGTGCCAGTAGAGCGGGGTTGGGTAATGAGCAGTTCTTC
. | TRBD1 | TRBJ1-5 | TRBV5-8 | CASSLYGQANNQPQHF | TGTGCCAGCAGCCTCTATGGACAGGCTAACAATCAGCCCCAGCATTTT
. | TRBD1 | TRBJ1-1 | TRBV5-1 | CASSLEGQGDTEAFF | TGCGCCAGCAGCTTGGAGGGACAGGGGGACACTGAAGCTTTCTTT
. | . | TRBJ2-2 | TRBV27 | CASSLPSPGELFF | TGTGCCAGCAGTTTACCCAGTCCCGGGGAGCTGTTTTTT
. | . | TRBJ2-3 | TRBV10-1 | CASSEIRVTDTQYF | TGCGCCAGCAGTGAGATTCGGGTGACAGATACGCAGTATTTT
. | TRBD2 | TRBJ2-2 | TRBV11-3 | CASSFPSGRRKPGELFF | TGTGCCAGCAGCTTCCCTAGCGGGAGGAGGAAACCCGGGGAGCTGTTTTTT
. | TRBD1 | TRBJ1-5 | TRBV2 | CASSPTGGPGPQHF | TGTGCCAGCAGTCCCACAGGGGGCCCCGGGCCCCAGCATTTT
. | . | TRBJ1-6 | TRBV14 | CASSQVRGPLHF | TGTGCCAGCAGCCAAGTGAGAGGGCCCCTCCACTTT
. | . | TRBJ1-1 | TRBV30 | CAWTFDSMNTEAFF | TGTGCCTGGACCTTCGACAGCATGAACACTGAAGCTTTCTTT
. | . | TRBJ2-7 | TRBV9 | CASSRLQGGVYEQYF | TGTGCCAGCAGCAGGCTCCAGGGGGGTGTCTACGAGCAGTACTTC
. | TRBD2 | TRBJ2-3 | TRBV19 | CASGPGLAPDTQYF | TGTGCCAGCGGGCCGGGACTAGCACCAGATACGCAGTATTTT
. | . | TRBJ1-2 | TRBV6-2/TRBV6-3 | CASSYGQLYDGYTF | TGTGCCAGCAGTTACGGACAGTTGTACGATGGCTACACCTTC
. | TRBD2 | TRBJ2-3 | TRBV28 | CASSRTSGSADTQYF | TGTGCCAGCAGTCGGACTAGCGGGAGCGCAGATACGCAGTATTTT